This T cell receptor (beta chain) was obtained from a study of T-cell memory formation after mild COVID-19 (dated by TCRdb to 2020 to 2022). For the study in its entirety: Most TCR sequence clusters were specific to one of the two donors. The cohort comprised two young, previously healthy adult volunteers, one female and one male. T-cell clones expanding and contracting after mild COVID-19 in two donors were tracked by longitudinal TCRalpha and TCRbeta repertoire sequencing. Summary of the overall study and its limitations: The study covered only a couple of mild cases, and larger cohorts including severe cases with pre-infection samples were considered necessary. Whether the second-wave clones peaking on day 37 were SARS-CoV-2 specific was not confirmed. Contracting CD4+ clones appeared mostly in the CM and EM memory subsets, whereas CD8+ clones were enriched in EMRA. Some responding clones were found in pre-infection memory, which suggests that pre-existing cross-reactive memory T cells took part in the SARS-CoV-2 response. Clones contracting from day 15 to 85 had balanced CD4/CD8 phenotypes, while a second wave expanding from day 15 to 37 was biased towards CD4+.

Sequencing was carried out with an Illumina NovaSeq 6000. TCRalpha and TCRbeta cDNA libraries were constructed by 5'RACE with constant-segment primers, with sample barcodes and unique molecular identifiers being introduced. Trizol reagent was used to extract RNA from every sample. The libraries were amplified in two PCR steps, and the second step added a second sample barcode and Illumina TruSeq adapters. Libraries were sequenced on an Illumina NovaSeq with 2 x 150 bp paired-end reads. Under the source paper's analysis protocol: Reads were demultiplexed and collapsed into UMI-guided consensus sequences with migec v1.2.7. Using mixcr v2.1.11, UMI consensuses were aligned to TRA and TRB V and J templates and then assembled into clonotypes. A clonotype was counted as expanded or contracted only if both edgeR and NoisET called the change significant, with noise models trained on biological replicates. For edgeR calls, the cutoffs were a false discovery rate-adjusted p below 0.01 and a log2 fold-change threshold of 1. As an exploratory analysis of dynamics, max-normalized trajectories of the 1000 most abundant clonotypes were examined with PCA combined with hierarchical clustering. Separately sequenced CD4+ and CD8+ repertoires were used to assign the CD4 or CD8 phenotype of responding clones. TCRdb reprocessing: public reads trimmed at Q25 with fastp, clones called with MiXCR, in-frame beta chains kept. Rows are combined by CDR3 protein, so each entry shows the most common genes and DNA. The V and J calls follow TCRdb's processing rather than the paper's. The sample includes 250,000 to 300,000 distinct CDR3 sequences, with roughly 16% observed a single time. Roughly 23% of the sample is in the top ten clones.

Ficoll-Paque density gradient centrifugation was the method used to isolate PBMCs. Measured from the cysteine to the phenylalanine, the CDR3 is 12 residues long. Left in the record is the CDR3 DNA by itself, 36 bases read in frame from the first base. Trimming costs V 2 bases and J 8 bases, and their ends lie 7 bases apart. This clonotype was seen only a few times. Its antigen target is currently unknown. No per-base quality is available; no much larger clone lies one base away. This sequence originates from a man between 18 and 29 years old who had mild COVID-19 (a few samples of this study predate the infection). The sample titles of this study are shuffled in the database, so cell type and time point are left out; the donor was told from shared clones. The rearrangement joined TRBV12-3 or TRBV12-4 to TRBJ1-3, with no D gene named confidently. The sample was PBMCs or a T cell subset sorted from them (not recorded which). The CDR3 amino acid sequence is: CASSLLMDTIYF. At the DNA level, the sequence is TGTGCCAGCAGTTTATTAATGGACACCATATATTTT.